This is a list of T cell receptor beta chains from one sample in a study of technical replicates of blood from a handful of donors. Produced via immunoSEQ multiplex PCR; TCRdb's table is partial and in-frame only. The sample includes about 62,000 clones, about 98% seen only once; the top ten take roughly 0.15%. The sequencing sample was made of T cells isolated from PBMCs. Every receptor here comes from a human donor in good health. CDR3s include the opening cysteine and the closing phenylalanine or tryptophan. A D gene is named only where the DNA matches it firmly. Size tells how often a clone was seen (once, few, many) or the class of an expanded clone, and some rows leave it out.

clone size,D gene,CDR3 length,J gene,V gene,CDR3 DNA,CDR3 protein
NA,TRBD2,14,TRBJ2-7,TRBV19,TGTGCCAGTAGCGGACTAGCGGGAGAGGGCGAGCAGTACTTC,CASSGLAGEGEQYF
NA,TRBD2,19,TRBJ2-3,TRBV2,TGTGCCAGCAGTGACGGCGGACTAGCGGGGGGGCGGAGGACAGATACGCAGTATTTT,CASSDGGLAGGRRTDTQYF
NA,TRBD1,18,TRBJ1-2,TRBV4-1,TGCGCCAGCAGCCAGGGACGACAGGGGGCATTCCTCAACTATGGCTACACCTTC,CASSQGRQGAFLNYGYTF
NA,NA,13,TRBJ1-1,TRBV6-6,TGTGCCAGCAGTTACGGAGAGAACACTGAAGCTTTCTTT,CASSYGENTEAFF
NA,NA,13,TRBJ2-1,TRBV4-1,TGCGCCAGCAGCCATAGCGGCTACAATGAGCAGTTCTTC,CASSHSGYNEQFF
NA,NA,13,TRBJ1-2,TRBV12-5,TGTGCTAGTGGGGACAACAGGGCCGGGGGCTACACCTTC,CASGDNRAGGYTF
NA,TRBD1,13,TRBJ1-5,TRBV7-9,TGTGCCAGCAGCTCGACAGGGAATCAGCCCCAGCATTTT,CASSSTGNQPQHF
once,TRBD2,15,TRBJ2-1,TRBV2,TGTGCCAGCGGTCCAGGAGCGGGAGCAGACAATGAGCAGTTCTTC,CASGPGAGADNEQFF
NA,NA,14,TRBJ1-1,TRBV5-4,TGTGCCAGCAGCTTGACAGGGCGGGGGACTGAAGCTTTCTTT,CASSLTGRGTEAFF
NA,TRBD2,15,TRBJ2-7,TRBV5-6,TGTGCCAGCACACAGTCGACTAGCGGGAGCTACGAGCAGTACTTC,CASTQSTSGSYEQYF
NA,NA,15,TRBJ2-2,TRBV25-1,TGTGCCAGCAGTGAACACCAGAAAATCACCGGGGAGCTGTTTTTT,CASSEHQKITGELFF
NA,NA,13,TRBJ1-1,TRBV2,TGTGCCAGTGAACAGGGTCGGAACACTGAAGCTTTCTTT,CASEQGRNTEAFF
NA,NA,11,TRBJ2-2,TRBV11-2,TGTGCCAGCAGCTTAGGGGCGGAGCTGTTTTTT,CASSLGAELFF
NA,NA,15,TRBJ2-3,TRBV4-2,TGTGCCAGCAGGCCGGGTGGAAGAAGCACAGATACGCAGTATTTT,CASRPGGRSTDTQYF
NA,TRBD1,15,TRBJ2-7,TRBV5-1,TGCGCCAGCAGCGCCCCCGGGACAGGGGGATACGAGCAGTACTTC,CASSAPGTGGYEQYF
NA,TRBD1,15,TRBJ1-1,TRBV4-1,TGCGCCAGCACAGGGACAGGCATATTGAACACTGAAGCTTTCTTT,CASTGTGILNTEAFF
NA,NA,13,TRBJ2-2,TRBV2,TGTGCCGGCCAAGATCAGTTCACCGGGGAGCTGTTTTTT,CAGQDQFTGELFF
NA,NA,12,TRBJ2-1,TRBV7-9,TGTGCCAGCAGCTCTCTACAGGATGAGCAGTTCTTC,CASSSLQDEQFF
NA,NA,14,TRBJ1-1,TRBV13,TGTGCCAGCCAACCCAACAGGGCTCATGGGGAAGCTTTCTTT,CASQPNRAHGEAFF
NA,NA,12,TRBJ2-7,TRBV28,TGTGCCAGCAGCCCACCGGGGTTTGGGCAGTACTTC,CASSPPGFGQYF
NA,NA,17,TRBJ2-1,TRBV25-1,TGTGCCAGCAGTGAATCGACTCAGGGTCTCCGATACAATGAGCAGTTCTTC,CASSESTQGLRYNEQFF
once,TRBD1,14,TRBJ2-7,TRBV19,TGTGCCAGTGCCTGGGCGCAGGGGGACTACGAGCAGTACTTC,CASAWAQGDYEQYF
NA,TRBD2,16,TRBJ2-3,TRBV15,TGTGCCACCAGCAGAGGAGCGGGAGCTGGTACAGATACGCAGTATTTT,CATSRGAGAGTDTQYF
NA,TRBD2,16,TRBJ2-7,TRBV30,TGTGCCTGGAAGAAACTAGCGGGGGGAGCTAGGGACGAGCAGTACTTC,CAWKKLAGGARDEQYF
NA,NA,13,TRBJ1-2,TRBV29-1,TGCAGCGCAGAGACTGTAGCTAACTATGGCTACACCTTC,CSAETVANYGYTF
NA,NA,12,TRBJ1-2,TRBV29-1,TGCAGCGTTTTTTCCGGGAGCTATGGCTACACCTTC,CSVFSGSYGYTF
NA,TRBD2,16,TRBJ2-1,TRBV5-1,TGCGCCAGCAGTCGCGGGGGGGCCCAATCGTACAATGAGCAGTTCTTC,CASSRGGAQSYNEQFF
NA,NA,15,TRBJ2-7,TRBV19,TGTGCCAGTAGTATAGACCTCGGGTACTCCTACGAGCAGTACTTC,CASSIDLGYSYEQYF
NA,NA,15,TRBJ2-1,TRBV29-1,TGCAGCGTTGTGGGTAGCTCCAGCTCCTACAATGAGCAGTTCTTC,CSVVGSSSSYNEQFF
NA,NA,13,TRBJ1-2,TRBV18,TGTGCCAGCTCACCAGGAGAAAACTATGGCTACACCTTC,CASSPGENYGYTF
NA,NA,13,TRBJ2-7,TRBV28,TGTGCCAGCAGTTTCGCAGGTTTCTACGAGCAGTACTTC,CASSFAGFYEQYF
NA,TRBD1,16,TRBJ2-7,TRBV4-1,TGCGCCAGCAGCCAAGATCCGGACAGGGAAATCTACGAGCAGTACTTC,CASSQDPDREIYEQYF
once,TRBD2,14,TRBJ2-3,TRBV6-1,TGTGCCAGCAGACCGGGACTAGCCAGAGATACGCAGTATTTT,CASRPGLARDTQYF
NA,TRBD2,17,TRBJ2-1,TRBV5-1,TGCGCCAGCAGCCCAACGACTAGCGGGAGGGGTGACAATGAGCAGTTCTTC,CASSPTTSGRGDNEQFF
NA,TRBD1,14,TRBJ2-7,TRBV6-1,TGTGCCAGCAGTGGGGACAGGGCGAGGTACGAGCAGTACTTC,CASSGDRARYEQYF
once,NA,11,TRBJ1-1,TRBV2,TGTGCCAGCAGTGAGTACAGGGTTGATTTCTTT,CASSEYRVDFF
NA,NA,13,TRBJ2-7,TRBV10-2,TGCGCCAGCAGTGGAGGGACAACCTACGAGCAGTACTTC,CASSGGTTYEQYF
NA,NA,13,TRBJ2-2,TRBV7-8,TGTGCCAGCAGCCGAACTAGATCCGGGGAGCTGTTTTTT,CASSRTRSGELFF
NA,TRBD2,15,TRBJ2-4,TRBV18,TGTGCCAGCTCACCAATATTGCTAGCGGAAAACATTCAGTACTTC,CASSPILLAENIQYF
NA,NA,13,TRBJ1-1,TRBV11-3,TGTGCCACCGCCGGCGGGGCTGGCACTGAAGCTTTCTTT,CATAGGAGTEAFF